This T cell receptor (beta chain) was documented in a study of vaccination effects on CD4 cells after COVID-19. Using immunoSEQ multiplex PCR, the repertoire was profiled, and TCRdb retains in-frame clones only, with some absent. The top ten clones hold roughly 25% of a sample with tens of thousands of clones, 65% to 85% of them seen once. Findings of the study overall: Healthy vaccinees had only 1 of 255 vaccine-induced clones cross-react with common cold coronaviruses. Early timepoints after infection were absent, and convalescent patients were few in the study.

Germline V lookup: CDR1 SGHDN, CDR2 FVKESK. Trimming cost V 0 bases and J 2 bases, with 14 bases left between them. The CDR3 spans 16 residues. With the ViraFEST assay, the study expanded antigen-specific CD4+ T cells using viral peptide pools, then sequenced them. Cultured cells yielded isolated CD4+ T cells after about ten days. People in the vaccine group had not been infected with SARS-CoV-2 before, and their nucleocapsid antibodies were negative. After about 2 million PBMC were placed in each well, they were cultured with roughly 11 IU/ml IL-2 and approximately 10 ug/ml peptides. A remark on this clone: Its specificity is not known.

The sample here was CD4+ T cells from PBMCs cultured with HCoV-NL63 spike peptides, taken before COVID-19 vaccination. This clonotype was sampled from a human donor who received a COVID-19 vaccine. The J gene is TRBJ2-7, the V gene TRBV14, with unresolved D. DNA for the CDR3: TGTGCCAGCAGCCAAGACGGGCTATGGATAACCTACGAGCAGTACTTC. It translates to CASSQDGLWITYEQYF.